This entry features one TCR beta chain sequence. Its antigen is currently unknown. Repertoires were generated with immunoSEQ multiplex PCR, while TCRdb's copy carries only in-frame clones and drops some. Among approximately 61,000 clones listed, about 81% were seen once. This record comes from a study of vaccination effects on CD4 cells after COVID-19. Study information: After about 2 million PBMC were placed in each well, they were cultured with approximately 10 IU/ml IL-2 and about 10 ug/ml peptides. Notes on the study in general: Substantial clonal contraction characterized both infection- and vaccine-induced clones late after vaccination.

Germline-derived CDR1 and CDR2 are SGHTA and FQGNSA. Losses at the gene ends were 4 bases for V and 5 bases for J; bases not matched to a gene: 8. This CDR3 has 16 residues. The authors isolated CD4+ T cells after around nine days of culture. Either the mRNA-1273 or the BNT162b2 vaccine was given to participants as two doses. IL-2 medium was substituted for half the medium on days 3 and 7. Sequenced here: CD4+ T cells from PBMCs cultured without peptide, sampled after COVID-19 vaccination. The genes are TRBV7-2 and TRBJ2-7; 13 bases fit TRBD2. The TCR sequence derives from a human donor who received a COVID-19 vaccine. DNA of the CDR3: TGTGCCAGCAGCTCCACTAGCGGGGGGGCCTGGGACGAGCAGTACTTC. This translates into CASSSTSGGAWDEQYF.